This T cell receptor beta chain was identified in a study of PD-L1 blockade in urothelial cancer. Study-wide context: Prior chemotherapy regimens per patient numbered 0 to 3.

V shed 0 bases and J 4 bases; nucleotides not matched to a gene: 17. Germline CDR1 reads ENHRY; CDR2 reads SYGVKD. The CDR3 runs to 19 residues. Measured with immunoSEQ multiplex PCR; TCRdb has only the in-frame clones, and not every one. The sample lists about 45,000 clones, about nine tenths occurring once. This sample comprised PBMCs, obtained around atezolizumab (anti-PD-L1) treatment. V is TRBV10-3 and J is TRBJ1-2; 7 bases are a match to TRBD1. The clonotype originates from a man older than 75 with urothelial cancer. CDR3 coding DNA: TGTGCCATCAGTGAGTCGTCTGGGTTAGGGACAGCCCAGCTCTATGGCTACACCTTC. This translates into CAISESSGLGTAQLYGYTF.